This entry lists 4 T cell receptor beta chains sequenced from one sample in a study of shared clonotypes between healthy human individuals. Produced via immunoSEQ multiplex PCR; TCRdb's table is partial and in-frame only. The data hold 2 million to 2.5 million clones, with around 95% observed a single time. The sequenced material came from naive CD4+ T cells sorted from blood. Subset here: CD45RA+ positively selected. The receptor set was obtained from a young man in good health.

V gene TRBV30 combines with J gene TRBJ2-7; TRBD1 matches 8 bases. The J segment lost 4 bases and the V segment lost 4 bases, leaving 9 bases of the junction unmatched. The germline gives CDR1 GTSNPN, CDR2 SVGIG (reference sequence). The CDR3 extends over 14 amino acids. The CDR3 region has the DNA TGTGCCTGGAACTCGGGGACAGGTAAATACGAGCAGTACTTC. It codes for CAWNSGTGKYEQYF.

Concerning this clone: The same CDR3 also results from other DNA sequences found in this sample. The genes are TRBV5-1 and TRBJ2-7, with a tentative D call TRBD1 (6 bases). Deletions cut 4 bases from V and 4 bases from J, with 9 bases between. Germline loops: CDR1 SGHRS, CDR2 YFSETQ. The CDR3 covers 12 residues. CDR3 sequence reads: CASSPQGYEQYF. As DNA, the CDR3 is TGCGCCAGCAGCCCACAGGGATACGAGCAGTACTTC.

The V call is TRBV5-1, the J call TRBJ1-1, with D uncertain. This CDR3 spans 15 amino acids. V lost 0 bases and J 2 bases, leaving 11 bases between the germline ends. Germline V gene data show CDR1 as SGHRS and CDR2 as YFSETQ. For the CDR3, the DNA is TGCGCCAGCAGCTTGGAAGGTCCAGGTAACACTGAAGCTTTCTTT. Its protein product is CASSLEGPGNTEAFF.

The V gene is TRBV5-1, the J gene TRBJ1-1; no clear D. The germline V gene encodes CDR1 SGHRS and CDR2 YFSETQ. Trimming pared 0 bases from V and 4 bases from J, leaving 13 bases between. The length of the CDR3 is 15 residues. This CDR3 reads CASSLATGSGTEAFF. In DNA, the CDR3 is TGCGCCAGCAGCTTGGCCACGGGGTCCGGCACTGAAGCTTTCTTT.